A single sample gave rise to the 10 T cell receptor beta chains below, sequenced in a study of siplizumab effects on memory and regulatory T cells. Generated by immunoSEQ multiplex PCR, the TCRdb table keeps only in-frame clones and is missing some. Here the sample spans roughly 64,000 clones, about 96% being singletons. The specimen was naive CD8+ T cells sorted from blood. These receptors were taken from a human donor in good health.

The V and J genes are TRBV23-1 and TRBJ2-3; no clear D. TRBV23-1 belongs to the ORF category, with a function that is uncertain. The CDR3 is 14 amino acids. Trimming stripped 3 bases from V and 0 bases from J, with 7 bases between. The CDR3 bases are TGCGCCAGCAGTCAGACTGAGAGCACAGATACGCAGTATTTT. Encoded protein: CASSQTESTDTQYF.

The chain combines TRBV4-1 with TRBJ1-2, with D possibly matching TRBD1 (5 bases). Germline V gene lookup returns CDR1 MGHRA and CDR2 YSYEKL. The CDR3 is made up of 13 amino acids. V was shortened by 0 bases and J by 13 bases, with 15 bases between the two germline ends. CDR3 nucleotides: TGCGCCAGCAGCCAAGATCCGGGGGACCCGAGCACCTTC. This translates into CASSQDPGDPSTF.

The chain joins TRBV7-5 to TRBJ1-2. TRBV7-5 is noted as a pseudogene. The CDR3 totals 14 residues. CDR3 nucleotide sequence: TGTGTCAGAAGCTTAAGCCAGCCCAACTATGGCTACACCTTC. Its protein is CVRSLSQPNYGYTF.

The CDR3 loop is CASSYAGTIYF. The CDR3 DNA reads TGTGCCAGCAGTTACGCTGGCACCATATATTTT. V is TRBV6-5 and J is TRBJ1-3; D call uncertain. Germline V gene lookup returns CDR1 MNHEY and CDR2 SVGAGI. V gave up 2 bases and J gave up 9 bases, with 5 bases separating them. CDR3 size: 11 residues.

This rearrangement joins TRBV13 to TRBJ2-5; D possibly corresponds to TRBD2 (6 bases). From germline, CDR1 is PRHDT and CDR2 FYEKMQ (reference sequence). The CDR3 spans 15 residues. Trimming stripped 3 bases from V and 4 bases from J, with 15 bases between. The CDR3 DNA sequence: TGTGCCAGCAGCTTCCGCGGGGTTGAGGGAGAGACCCAGTACTTC. Encoded protein: CASSFRGVEGETQYF.

The chain uses TRBV11-2 and TRBJ1-1; 7 nucleotides agree with TRBD1. Germline lookup yields CDR1 SGHAT and CDR2 FQNNGV. V trimming: 3 bases; J trimming: 11 bases; junction bases outside the gene matches: 6. This CDR3 is 12 amino acids long. This CDR3 is CASSFEGAGAFF. The CDR3 nucleotides read TGTGCCAGCAGCTTTGAGGGGGCCGGGGCTTTCTTT.

The J gene is TRBJ1-3, the V gene TRBV28; D may be TRBD1 (5 bases). This CDR3 spans 17 amino acids. Trimming removed 7 bases from V and 7 bases from J, with 26 bases in between. The V gene's germline CDR1 is MDHEN and CDR2 SYDVKM. The DNA for the CDR3 is TGTGCCAGCACCGCCCTCCCGGTAGAGCATCCAGGGAACACCATATATTTT. Its translation is CASTALPVEHPGNTIYF.

As concerns this clone: This sample also contains other DNA sequences that code for the same CDR3. The chain links TRBV29-1 to TRBJ2-7, with D perhaps TRBD1 (6 bases). Germline CDR1 is SQVTM and CDR2 is ANQGSEA. Between the trimmed V and J ends, which lost 6 bases and 0 bases, there was a span of 12 bases. This CDR3 comprises 13 residues. For the CDR3, the DNA is TGCAGCGTGCGCCAGGGGAGCTCCTACGAGCAGTACTTC. This sequence encodes CSVRQGSSYEQYF.

The chain uses TRBV7-2 and TRBJ2-7; D is possibly TRBD2 (6 bases). V lost 1 base and J 4 bases, leaving 8 bases between the germline ends. Germline V lookup: CDR1 SGHTA, CDR2 FQGNSA. The CDR3 is 13 residues long. The DNA for the CDR3 is TGTGCCAGCAGCTTAGGGGCGGGGTACGAGCAGTACTTC. This codes for CASSLGAGYEQYF.

The V gene is TRBV6-4, the J gene TRBJ1-2; D unresolved. The V gene lost 6 bases and the J gene lost 8 bases, with 16 bases spanning the gap. The length of the CDR3 is 13 residues. Germline V lookup: CDR1 MRHNA, CDR2 SNTAGT. The DNA for the CDR3 is TGTGCCAGCAGCCCCGGGGAGGGCCTAGGCTACACCTTC. It yields the protein CASSPGEGLGYTF.